The T cell receptor (beta chain) described here comes from a study of T and B cells in COVID-19 patients. Background on the study: Peripheral blood came from COVID-19 patients with active infection or after recovery.

Blood genomic DNA input for TRB amplification was 250-500 ng. On this clonotype: Its antigen remains unknown.

Multiplex PCR with BIOMED2 TRB-A/B primer pools amplified TRB rearrangements. TCRdb re-called the multiplex PCR reads through MiXCR, storing one row per CDR3 protein. There are 20,000 to 25,000 distinct CDR3 sequences in the sample; roughly 29% occur only once, and approximately 2.9% lies in the top ten. Points from the study as a whole: Of 2,000 to 2,500 TCR clusters found only in the recovered cohort, a few dozen had low generation probability.

The length of the CDR3 is 13 residues. The germline gives CDR1 SGHRS, CDR2 YFSETQ. The V gene lost 5 bases and the J gene lost 4 bases, with 10 bases spanning the gap. This TCR derives from a human donor who had recovered from COVID-19. The sequenced material came from blood. This chain connects TRBV5-1 to TRBJ2-1; tentative D call: TRBD2 (6 bases). For the CDR3, the DNA is TGCGCCAGCAGACTAGCTCCATACAATGAGCAGTTCTTC. Encoded protein: CASRLAPYNEQFF.